This entry concerns a single T cell receptor beta chain. The entry originates in a study of T cell responses to AZD1222 COVID-19 vaccine. Generated by immunoSEQ multiplex PCR, the TCRdb table keeps only in-frame clones and is missing some. The top ten hold about 5% of the sample, which has 100,000 to 150,000 clones, 90% to 95% seen once. The sample here was peripheral blood, taken 28 days after the second AZD1222 dose. This clonotype was obtained from an adult who received the AZD1222 COVID-19 vaccine.

This CDR3 reads CASKKVLGTTNEKLFF. The CDR3 DNA reads as TGTGCCAGTAAGAAGGTCCTGGGAACAACTAATGAAAAACTGTTTTTT. V and J are TRBV19 and TRBJ1-4; D is unclear. Germline V CDR1 and CDR2: LNHDA, SQIVND (reference sequence). The CDR3 extends over 16 amino acids. The V and J ends lost 7 bases and 0 bases respectively, with 15 bases between them.